This record covers a single T cell receptor beta chain. The sample is drawn from a study of patients and donors after allogeneic stem cell transplantation. TCRdb redid the calling of the RT-PCR reads with MiXCR, one entry per CDR3 protein. The sample consists of about a million distinct CDR3 sequences, over 15% of them appearing once. Sequenced: blood, either unsorted or a sorted T cell fraction (not recorded which). The source is a human donor who was either an allogeneic HSCT recipient or a stem cell or donor lymphocyte infusion donor (not recorded which). It is not recorded whose cells these are; they may come from a transplant donor.

The CDR3 DNA follows: TGCGCCAGCAGCTTGCCTATGGACACCGGGGAGCTGTTTTTT. As protein: CASSLPMDTGELFF. The chain joins TRBV5-1 to TRBJ2-2; D call uncertain. Germline loops: CDR1 SGHRS, CDR2 YFSETQ. Trimming took off 1 base at V and 3 bases at J, with 7 bases between the two ends. This CDR3 has 14 amino acids.